The next 21 T cell receptor beta chains were all read from a single sample in a study of technical replicates of blood from four donors. Clones were read by immunoSEQ multiplex PCR, and TCRdb kept only the in-frame ones, dropping some. The table records around 95,000 clones, around 95% of them present only once. The sequencing input was T cells isolated from PBMCs. Receptors originate from a human donor in good health.

CDR3 bases: TGCAGCGTTGCTGGACAGAATGACTACGAGCAGTACTTC. It translates to CSVAGQNDYEQYF. J is TRBJ2-7 and V is TRBV29-1; D possibly corresponds to TRBD1 (6 bases). CDR1 is SQVTM, CDR2 ANQGSEA, per germline. With 4 bases removed from V and 3 bases from J, the gap between germline ends came to 13 bases. The length of the CDR3 is 13 residues.

This chain uses TRBV6-1 with TRBJ2-7; 11 nucleotides align to TRBD1. The CDR3 extends over 14 amino acids. The V gene end was trimmed by 5 bases and the J gene end by 6 bases; junction bases not matched to a gene: 6. CDR1 and CDR2 (germline): MNHNS, SASEGT. CDR3 region: CASSPYGQGAEQYF. Written as DNA, the CDR3 is TGTGCCAGCAGTCCCTACGGACAGGGGGCCGAGCAGTACTTC.

The chain recombines TRBV2 with TRBJ2-1, with D possibly matching TRBD2 (6 bases). Germline CDR1 reads SNHLY; CDR2 reads FYNNEI. V was clipped by 8 bases and J by 7 bases, with 18 bases between them. CDR3 length: 14 amino acids. Here the CDR3 reads CASRVAGLTNEQFF. CDR3 nucleotide sequence: TGTGCCAGCCGAGTCGCGGGACTTACGAATGAGCAGTTCTTC.

The chain carries TRBV6-5 and TRBJ2-7; D not certain. The length of the CDR3 is 13 residues. Trimming removed 0 bases from V and 0 bases from J, with 3 bases in between. CDR1 and CDR2 (germline): MNHEY, SVGAGI. The CDR3 DNA sequence: TGTGCCAGCAGTTACTCCAGCTCCTACGAGCAGTACTTC. Amino acid sequence: CASSYSSSYEQYF.

The chain carries TRBV27 and TRBJ2-7, with 7 bases lining up with TRBD2. The CDR3 loop spans 13 amino acids. Trimming removed 4 bases from V and 3 bases from J; junction bases left unmatched: 3. CDR1 and CDR2 from the germline V gene are MNHEY and SMNVEV (reference sequence). The CDR3: CASSWEGNYEQYF. The CDR3 coding sequence is TGTGCCAGCAGTTGGGAGGGTAACTACGAGCAGTACTTC.

The CDR3 loop reads CASSQDPDSPGGTQYF. For the CDR3, the DNA is TGCGCCAGCAGCCAAGATCCGGATAGCCCGGGAGGTACGCAGTATTTT. The V gene is TRBV4-1, the J gene TRBJ2-3; 7 bases are shared with TRBD2. The CDR3 is made up of 16 amino acids. J was trimmed by 8 bases and V by 0 bases; bases with no gene match: 11. The germline V gene encodes CDR1 MGHRA and CDR2 YSYEKL.

This chain uses TRBV6-5 with TRBJ2-7, with 8 bases lining up with TRBD1. The CDR3 is made up of 13 amino acids. The germline CDR1 and CDR2 sequences are MNHEY and SVGAGI. The V gene end was trimmed by 6 bases and the J gene end by 3 bases; junction bases not matched to a gene: 4. The CDR3 sequence: CASSGQGHYEQYF. The CDR3 nucleotides are TGTGCCAGCAGCGGACAGGGACACTACGAGCAGTACTTC.

With regard to this clone: Other nucleotide sequences from this sample produce the same CDR3. The gene calls are TRBV28 and TRBJ2-7; D is perhaps TRBD1 (5 bases). Trimming removed 2 bases at V and 2 bases at J, with 7 bases between. This CDR3 is 13 amino acids long. The V gene's germline CDR1 is MDHEN and CDR2 SYDVKM. The CDR3 protein is CASSLAGPYEQYF. The CDR3 DNA reads as TGTGCCAGCAGTTTAGCAGGGCCCTACGAGCAGTACTTC.

The chain links TRBV27 to TRBJ1-1, with 11 bases fitting TRBD1. The junction had 6 bases not matched to a gene; V was cut back by 4 bases and J by 5 bases. The CDR3 runs 15 residues. Germline V CDR1 and CDR2: MNHEY, SMNVEV (reference sequence). CDR3 residues: CASSWTGGFGTEAFF. The CDR3 region has the DNA TGTGCCAGCAGTTGGACAGGGGGCTTTGGGACTGAAGCTTTCTTT.

The chain is built from TRBV18 and TRBJ2-7; D is possibly TRBD1 (6 bases). CDR3 size: 14 residues. The V gene's germline CDR1 is KGHSH and CDR2 LQKENI. Trimming pared 3 bases from V and 6 bases from J, leaving 15 bases between. The CDR3 is CASSPRGYSSEQYF. The CDR3 DNA is TGTGCCAGCTCACCTAGGGGGTATTCGTCCGAGCAGTACTTC.

The chain uses TRBV21-1 and TRBJ1-5; the DNA was not compared with TRBD1, the D call given in the table. TRBV21-1 is an annotated pseudogene. This CDR3 has 14 residues. CDR3 bases: TGTGCCAGCAGCGCCCGGACAGGGGTCCAGCCCCAGCATTTT. Translated, it gives CASSARTGVQPQHF.

This clone has more than one count but fewer than ten. This chain uses TRBV6-1 with TRBJ1-5, with D tentatively TRBD1 (5 bases). The V end was cut by 7 bases, the J end by 0 bases, with 10 bases between. Looked up from germline, CDR1 is MNHNS and CDR2 is SASEGT. CDR3 length equals 14 residues. The CDR3, as DNA: TGTGCCAGCACACAGGCTCTTAGCAATCAGCCCCAGCATTTT. This encodes CASTQALSNQPQHF.

The rearrangement uses TRBV14 and TRBJ1-1; possible D gene TRBD1, 5 bases. The CDR3 has 14 amino acids. Germline V CDR1 and CDR2: SGHDN, FVKESK. Trimming removed 4 bases at V and 9 bases at J, with 18 bases between. CDR3 sequence (DNA): TGTGCCAGCAGCCTCAAAGGGGTGGCAGGGCAAGCTTTCTTT. Its protein is CASSLKGVAGQAFF.

This clone was recorded once. This chain links TRBV7-9 with TRBJ1-2, with 8 nucleotides matching TRBD1. This CDR3 contains 14 residues. V trimming: 4 bases; J trimming: 12 bases; junction bases outside the gene matches: 13. The germline V gene encodes CDR1 SEHNR and CDR2 FQNEAQ (reference sequence). The CDR3 sequence: CASSSDWTGRRDTF. In DNA form, the CDR3 reads TGTGCCAGCAGCTCAGACTGGACAGGGCGGCGGGACACCTTC.

V usage is TRBV28 and J usage is TRBJ1-2; D unresolved. V was cut by 0 bases and J by 0 bases, with 8 bases left in between. The CDR3 has 15 amino acids. Germline V gene sequence: CDR1 MDHEN, CDR2 SYDVKM. The CDR3 loop reads CASSLWQVPNYGYTF. CDR3 coding DNA: TGTGCCAGCAGTTTATGGCAGGTCCCTAACTATGGCTACACCTTC.

The V gene is TRBV5-5, the J gene TRBJ1-2, with no clear D. CDR1 is SGHKS and CDR2 is YYEKEE in the germline V gene (reference sequence). This CDR3 region has 15 residues. Trimming removed 3 bases from V and 8 bases from J, with 20 bases in between. CDR3: CASSSPPTAREGYTF. The CDR3 nucleotides read TGTGCCAGCAGCTCCCCCCCCACAGCCCGAGAGGGCTACACCTTC.

The J gene is TRBJ1-5, the V gene TRBV4-1, with 10 positions matching TRBD1. CDR3 size: 15 residues. V lost 5 bases and J lost 5; bases outside the gene matches: 6. Germline assignment: CDR1 MGHRA and CDR2 YSYEKL. The CDR3 reads CASSSPGQGYQPQHF. The CDR3 region has the DNA TGCGCCAGCAGCTCACCGGGACAGGGGTATCAGCCCCAGCATTTT.

The chain links TRBV6-5 to TRBJ1-5; no definite D call. The CDR3 runs 13 residues. Trimming removed 0 bases from V and 9 bases from J, with 9 bases in between. CDR1 is MNHEY, CDR2 SVGAGI, per germline. The CDR3 bases are TGTGCCAGCAGTTACTCGAGCGAGCGGCCCCAGCATTTT. This gives the protein CASSYSSERPQHF.

The chain carries TRBV7-6 and TRBJ2-5; the D gene is possibly TRBD1 (6 bases). The V gene lost 7 bases and the J gene lost 3 bases, with 18 bases spanning the gap. This CDR3 contains 15 residues. Germline V gene data show CDR1 as SGHVS and CDR2 as FNYEAQ. The CDR3 DNA is TGTGCCAGCAAGCTCTGGGGGCAGGGAAAAGAGACCCAGTACTTC. Translation: CASKLWGQGKETQYF.

The table lists this clone with a count of one. The chain links TRBV27 to TRBJ1-2, with D maybe TRBD1 (5 bases). The CDR3 length is 17 residues. Germline values: CDR1 MNHEY, CDR2 SMNVEV (reference sequence). V lost 5 bases to trimming and J lost 4 bases, with 23 bases between them. The CDR3 sequence: CASSGLWGGALFYGYTF. The CDR3 coding sequence is TGTGCCAGCAGTGGGCTCTGGGGGGGAGCTCTTTTCTATGGCTACACCTTC.

This rearrangement joins TRBV5-1 to TRBJ1-1; D unclear. From germline, CDR1 is SGHRS and CDR2 YFSETQ. The CDR3 consists of 13 residues. V lost 0 bases and J lost 6, with 9 bases in between. CDR3 bases: TGCGCCAGCAGCTTGGTAAGGAGCGCTGAAGCTTTCTTT. This gives the protein CASSLVRSAEAFF.